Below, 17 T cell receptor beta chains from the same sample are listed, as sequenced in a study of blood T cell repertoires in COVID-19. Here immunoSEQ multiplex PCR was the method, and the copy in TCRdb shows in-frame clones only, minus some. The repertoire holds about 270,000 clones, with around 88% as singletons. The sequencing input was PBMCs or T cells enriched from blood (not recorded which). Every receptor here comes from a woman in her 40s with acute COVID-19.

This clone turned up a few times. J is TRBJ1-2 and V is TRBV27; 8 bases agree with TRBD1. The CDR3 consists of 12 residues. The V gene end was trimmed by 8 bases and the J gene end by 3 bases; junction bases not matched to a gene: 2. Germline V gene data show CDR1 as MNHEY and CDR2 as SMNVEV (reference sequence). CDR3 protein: CASRQGYYGYTF. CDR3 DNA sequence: TGTGCCAGCCGACAGGGGTACTATGGCTACACCTTC.

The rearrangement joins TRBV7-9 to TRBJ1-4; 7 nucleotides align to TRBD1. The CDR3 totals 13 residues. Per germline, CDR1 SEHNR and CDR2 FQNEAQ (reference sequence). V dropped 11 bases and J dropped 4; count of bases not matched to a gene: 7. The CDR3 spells CAGRQGDNEKLFF. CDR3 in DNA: TGTGCCGGAAGACAGGGAGATAATGAAAAACTGTTTTTT.

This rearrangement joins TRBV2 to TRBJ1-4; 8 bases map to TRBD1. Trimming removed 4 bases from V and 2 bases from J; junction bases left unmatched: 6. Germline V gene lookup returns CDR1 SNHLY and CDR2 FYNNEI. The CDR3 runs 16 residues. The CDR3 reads CASSGTGGGTNEKLFF. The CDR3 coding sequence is TGTGCCAGCAGTGGAACAGGGGGGGGGACTAATGAAAAACTGTTTTTT.

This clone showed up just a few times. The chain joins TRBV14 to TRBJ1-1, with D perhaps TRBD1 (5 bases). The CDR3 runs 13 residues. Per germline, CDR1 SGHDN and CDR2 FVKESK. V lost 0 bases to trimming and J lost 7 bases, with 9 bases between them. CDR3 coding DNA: TGTGCCAGCAGCCAAGATGGGGGGATTGAAGCTTTCTTT. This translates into CASSQDGGIEAFF.

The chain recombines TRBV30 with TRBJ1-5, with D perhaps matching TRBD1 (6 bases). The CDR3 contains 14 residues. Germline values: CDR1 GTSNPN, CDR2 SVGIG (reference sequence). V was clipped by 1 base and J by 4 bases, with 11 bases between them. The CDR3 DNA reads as TGTGCCTGGAGTGGGACAGCACTGAATCAGCCCCAGCATTTT. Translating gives CAWSGTALNQPQHF. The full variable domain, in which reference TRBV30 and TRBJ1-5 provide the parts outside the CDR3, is SQTIHQWPATLVQPVGSPLSLECTVEGTSNPNLYWYRQAAGRGLQLLFYSVGIGQISSEVPQNLSASRPQDRQFILSSKKLLLSDSGFYLCAWSGTALNQPQHFGDGTRLSIL.

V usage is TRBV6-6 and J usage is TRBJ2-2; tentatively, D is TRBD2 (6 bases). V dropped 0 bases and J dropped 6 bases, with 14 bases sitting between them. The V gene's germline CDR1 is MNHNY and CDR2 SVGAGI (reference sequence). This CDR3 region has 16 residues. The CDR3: CASSYSIGGRSGELFF. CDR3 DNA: TGTGCCAGCAGTTACTCGATCGGGGGTCGGTCCGGGGAGCTGTTTTTT.

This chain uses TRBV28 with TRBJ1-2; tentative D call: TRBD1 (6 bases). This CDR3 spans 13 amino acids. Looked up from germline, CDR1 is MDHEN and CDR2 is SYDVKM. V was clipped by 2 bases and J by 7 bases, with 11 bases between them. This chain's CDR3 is CASSLGGAIGYTF. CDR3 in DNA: TGTGCCAGCAGTTTAGGGGGGGCGATTGGCTACACCTTC.

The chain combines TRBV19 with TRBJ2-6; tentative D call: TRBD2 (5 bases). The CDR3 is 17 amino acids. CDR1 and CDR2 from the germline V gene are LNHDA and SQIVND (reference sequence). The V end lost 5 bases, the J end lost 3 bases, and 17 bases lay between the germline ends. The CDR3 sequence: CASSPLGLGFGANVLTF. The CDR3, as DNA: TGTGCCAGTAGTCCCCTCGGACTGGGGTTTGGGGCCAACGTCCTGACTTTC.

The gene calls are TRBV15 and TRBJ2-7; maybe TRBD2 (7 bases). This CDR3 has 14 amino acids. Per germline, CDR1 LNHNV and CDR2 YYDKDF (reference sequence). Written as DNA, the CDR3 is TGTGTCCCCAGGGGAGGGAGGCTTAGCTACGAGCAGTACGTC. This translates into CVPRGGRLSYEQYV.

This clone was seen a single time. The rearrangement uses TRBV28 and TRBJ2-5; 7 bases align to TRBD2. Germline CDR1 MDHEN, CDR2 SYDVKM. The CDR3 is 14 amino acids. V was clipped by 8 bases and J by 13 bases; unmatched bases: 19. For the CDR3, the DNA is TGTGCCAGCGCAATGTCGGCGGGAGTGGGTAAAAGGTACTTC. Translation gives CASAMSAGVGKRYF.

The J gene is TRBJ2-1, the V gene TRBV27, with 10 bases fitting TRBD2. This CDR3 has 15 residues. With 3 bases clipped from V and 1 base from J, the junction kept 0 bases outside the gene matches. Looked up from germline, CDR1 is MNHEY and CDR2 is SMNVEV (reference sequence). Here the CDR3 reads CASSFSGRSYNEQFF. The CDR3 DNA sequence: TGTGCCAGCAGTTTTAGCGGGAGGTCCTACAATGAGCAGTTCTTC.

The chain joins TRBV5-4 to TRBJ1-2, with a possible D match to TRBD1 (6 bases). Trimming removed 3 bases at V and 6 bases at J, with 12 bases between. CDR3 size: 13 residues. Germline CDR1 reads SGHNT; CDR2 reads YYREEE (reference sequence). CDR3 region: CASSYAGANGYTF. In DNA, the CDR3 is TGTGCCAGCAGCTATGCAGGGGCGAATGGCTACACCTTC.

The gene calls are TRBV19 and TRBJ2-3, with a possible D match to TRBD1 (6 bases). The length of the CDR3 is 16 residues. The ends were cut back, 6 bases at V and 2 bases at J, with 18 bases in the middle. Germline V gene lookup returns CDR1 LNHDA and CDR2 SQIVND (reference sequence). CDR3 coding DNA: TGTGCCAGTAGCCGGGGTAGCAGGGGTTACACAGATACGCAGTATTTT. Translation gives CASSRGSRGYTDTQYF.

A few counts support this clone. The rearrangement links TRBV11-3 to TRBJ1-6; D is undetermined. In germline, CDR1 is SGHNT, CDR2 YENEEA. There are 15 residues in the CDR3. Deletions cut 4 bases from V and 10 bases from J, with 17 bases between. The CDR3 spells CASSSGSINLSPLHF. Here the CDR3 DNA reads TGTGCCAGCAGCTCCGGTTCGATCAATTTATCACCCCTCCACTTT.

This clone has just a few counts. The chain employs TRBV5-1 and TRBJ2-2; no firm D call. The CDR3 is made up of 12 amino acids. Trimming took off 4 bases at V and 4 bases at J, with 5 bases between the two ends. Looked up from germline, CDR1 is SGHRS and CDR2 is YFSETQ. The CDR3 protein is CASSPFTGELFF. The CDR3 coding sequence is TGCGCCAGCAGCCCCTTCACCGGGGAGCTGTTTTTT.

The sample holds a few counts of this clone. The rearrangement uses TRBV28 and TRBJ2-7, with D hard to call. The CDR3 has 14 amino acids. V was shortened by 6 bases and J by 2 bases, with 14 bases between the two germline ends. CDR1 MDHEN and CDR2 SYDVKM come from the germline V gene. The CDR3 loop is CASRALGDTYEQYF. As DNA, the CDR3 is TGTGCCAGCAGGGCTCTGGGCGATACCTACGAGCAGTACTTC.

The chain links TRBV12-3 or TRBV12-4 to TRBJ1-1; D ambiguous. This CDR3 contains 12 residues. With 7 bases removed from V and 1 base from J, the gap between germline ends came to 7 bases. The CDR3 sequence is CASTGSNTEAFF. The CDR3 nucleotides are TGTGCCAGCACAGGCTCGAACACTGAAGCTTTCTTT.